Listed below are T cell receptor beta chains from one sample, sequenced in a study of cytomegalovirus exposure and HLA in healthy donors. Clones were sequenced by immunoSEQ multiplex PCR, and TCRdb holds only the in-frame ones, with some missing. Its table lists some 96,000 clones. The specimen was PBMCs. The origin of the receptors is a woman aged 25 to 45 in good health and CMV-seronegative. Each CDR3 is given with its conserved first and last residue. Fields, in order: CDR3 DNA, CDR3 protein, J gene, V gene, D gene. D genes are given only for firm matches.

CDR3 DNA: TGTGCCAGCAGCCCCCCTGGCCCGAGGGACACTGAAGCTTTCTTT
CDR3 protein: CASSPPGPRDTEAFF
J gene: TRBJ1-1
V gene: TRBV13
D gene: NA

CDR3 DNA: TGCAGCGTTGCTCGACAAGACCCCTACGAGCAGTACTTC
CDR3 protein: CSVARQDPYEQYF
J gene: TRBJ2-7
V gene: TRBV29-1
D gene: NA

CDR3 DNA: TGTGCCAGCAGCGGGACTAGCGCATACAATGAGCAGTTCTTC
CDR3 protein: CASSGTSAYNEQFF
J gene: TRBJ2-1
V gene: TRBV7-9
D gene: TRBD2

CDR3 DNA: TGCGCCAGCAGACCACGCGACAGGGAGAACACCGGGGAGCTGTTTTTT
CDR3 protein: CASRPRDRENTGELFF
J gene: TRBJ2-2
V gene: TRBV5-1
D gene: TRBD1

CDR3 DNA: TGCGCTAGCAGCTTTAAGGGGGTTAAAGGCATTCAGTACTTC
CDR3 protein: CASSFKGVKGIQYF
J gene: TRBJ2-4
V gene: TRBV5-1
D gene: NA

CDR3 DNA: TGTGCCAGCAGTGGCCGGGACAGCTATAATTCACCCCTCCACTTT
CDR3 protein: CASSGRDSYNSPLHF
J gene: TRBJ1-6
V gene: TRBV6-1
D gene: TRBD1

CDR3 DNA: TGTGCCAGCCGCTCAAACAGGGGGAACGAGCAGTACTTC
CDR3 protein: CASRSNRGNEQYF
J gene: TRBJ2-7
V gene: TRBV28
D gene: TRBD1

CDR3 DNA: TGTGCCAGCAGCGTCCTTGGACAGGGGATTTCGGCCGGGGAGCTGTTTTTT
CDR3 protein: CASSVLGQGISAGELFF
J gene: TRBJ2-2
V gene: TRBV5-6
D gene: TRBD1

CDR3 DNA: TGTGCCAGCAGTTTACCACTAGGCCCGAGGACGCAGTATTTT
CDR3 protein: CASSLPLGPRTQYF
J gene: TRBJ2-3
V gene: TRBV28
D gene: NA

CDR3 DNA: TGTGCCAGCAGCAGTATAGGGACAGGGCCATATGAAAAACTGTTTTTT
CDR3 protein: CASSSIGTGPYEKLFF
J gene: TRBJ1-4
V gene: TRBV28
D gene: TRBD1

CDR3 DNA: TGTGCCAGCAGCTTGAAGCGGGGGATCACAGATACGCAGTATTTT
CDR3 protein: CASSLKRGITDTQYF
J gene: TRBJ2-3
V gene: TRBV5-6
D gene: TRBD2

CDR3 DNA: TGTGCCAGCAGCTCAAGCCCGGGACTAGCGGACTACAATGAGCAGTTCTTC
CDR3 protein: CASSSSPGLADYNEQFF
J gene: TRBJ2-1
V gene: TRBV7-2
D gene: TRBD2

CDR3 DNA: TGTGCCAGCAGCCCAAGACAACCCAATCAGCCCCAGCATTTT
CDR3 protein: CASSPRQPNQPQHF
J gene: TRBJ1-5
V gene: TRBV28
D gene: NA

CDR3 DNA: TGTGCCAGCAGTTTTCCCGGGATGGCTGGAAACACCATATATTTT
CDR3 protein: CASSFPGMAGNTIYF
J gene: TRBJ1-3
V gene: TRBV28
D gene: NA

CDR3 DNA: TGTGCCAGCAGCGTAACAGCGGTCGGCAGGACTGAAGCTTTCTTT
CDR3 protein: CASSVTAVGRTEAFF
J gene: TRBJ1-1
V gene: TRBV9
D gene: NA

CDR3 DNA: TGTGCCAGCAGTTCGACAGGGAGCTCCTATAATTCACCCCTCCACTTT
CDR3 protein: CASSSTGSSYNSPLHF
J gene: TRBJ1-6
V gene: TRBV6-6
D gene: TRBD1

CDR3 DNA: TGTGCCAGCAGTTTAGGGACATTGGGAAACACCATATATTTT
CDR3 protein: CASSLGTLGNTIYF
J gene: TRBJ1-3
V gene: TRBV28
D gene: NA

CDR3 DNA: TGTGCCAGCAGCTCCAGGGGTGAAAATTGGGAGACCCAGTACTTC
CDR3 protein: CASSSRGENWETQYF
J gene: TRBJ2-5
V gene: TRBV11-3
D gene: NA

CDR3 DNA: TGTGCCAGCATCCTCAGGACTAGCGAGGCCGGGGAGCTGTTTTTT
CDR3 protein: CASILRTSEAGELFF
J gene: TRBJ2-2
V gene: TRBV7-2
D gene: TRBD2

CDR3 DNA: TGTGCCAGCAGCTTTGAACAAATGAACACTGAAGCTTTCTTT
CDR3 protein: CASSFEQMNTEAFF
J gene: TRBJ1-1
V gene: TRBV11-2
D gene: NA

CDR3 DNA: TGTGCCAGCAGCGACCGTGGGGGGGCGCGGGACACCGGGGAGCTGTTTTTT
CDR3 protein: CASSDRGGARDTGELFF
J gene: TRBJ2-2
V gene: TRBV9
D gene: NA

CDR3 DNA: TGTGCCAGCAGCCCGCCGGGACTAGCGGGAGCGAAGTACGAGCAGTACTTC
CDR3 protein: CASSPPGLAGAKYEQYF
J gene: TRBJ2-7
V gene: TRBV7-8
D gene: TRBD2

CDR3 DNA: TGTGCCAGCACATTCGGAGGAAGGGGGCTAGGCCTCCACTTT
CDR3 protein: CASTFGGRGLGLHF
J gene: TRBJ1-6
V gene: TRBV28
D gene: TRBD1

CDR3 DNA: TGCGCCAGCAGCTCTGGAAAAAGGGGGACAGATACGCAGTATTTT
CDR3 protein: CASSSGKRGTDTQYF
J gene: TRBJ2-3
V gene: TRBV5-1
D gene: NA

CDR3 DNA: TGTGCCCGGGATGGACAGGGTGTCTACGAGCAGTACTTC
CDR3 protein: CARDGQGVYEQYF
J gene: TRBJ2-7
V gene: TRBV30
D gene: TRBD1

CDR3 DNA: TGTGCCATCCAGCTTAACGTGGGGGGGTCTGGCTACACCTTC
CDR3 protein: CAIQLNVGGSGYTF
J gene: TRBJ1-2
V gene: TRBV7-2
D gene: NA

CDR3 DNA: TGTGCCAGCAGCTACGACACCTACGAGCAGTACTTC
CDR3 protein: CASSYDTYEQYF
J gene: TRBJ2-7
V gene: TRBV7-9
D gene: NA

CDR3 DNA: TGTGCCAGCAGCCAGAAATCAGCGGACCAAGATACGCAGTATTTT
CDR3 protein: CASSQKSADQDTQYF
J gene: TRBJ2-3
V gene: TRBV4-2
D gene: NA

CDR3 DNA: TGTGCCAGCAGTGAACACGAAGTGGGGAGGGGATACGAGCAGTACTTC
CDR3 protein: CASSEHEVGRGYEQYF
J gene: TRBJ2-7
V gene: TRBV6-1
D gene: TRBD2

CDR3 DNA: TGTGCCAGCTCACCCAGGGGCATGTGGAGCGGGGCCAACGTCCTGACTTTC
CDR3 protein: CASSPRGMWSGANVLTF
J gene: TRBJ2-6
V gene: TRBV18
D gene: NA

CDR3 DNA: TGCGCCAGCAGTCGCGACAGGGGCTACGAGCAGTACTTC
CDR3 protein: CASSRDRGYEQYF
J gene: TRBJ2-7
V gene: TRBV10-2
D gene: TRBD1

CDR3 DNA: TGTGCCAGCAGCGCCTCCGGGACAGGGAGAACTTATGGCTACACCTTC
CDR3 protein: CASSASGTGRTYGYTF
J gene: TRBJ1-2
V gene: TRBV9
D gene: TRBD1

CDR3 DNA: TGTGCCAGCAGGTCCGGGACACCGAACACTGAAGCTTTCTTT
CDR3 protein: CASRSGTPNTEAFF
J gene: TRBJ1-1
V gene: TRBV6-6
D gene: NA

CDR3 DNA: TGTGCCAGCAGCGTAGAGGCTAGCGGAGACACAGATACGCAGTATTTT
CDR3 protein: CASSVEASGDTDTQYF
J gene: TRBJ2-3
V gene: TRBV9
D gene: TRBD2

CDR3 DNA: TGTGCCAGCAGCCCCCCGGGACAGGACACAGATACGCAGTATTTT
CDR3 protein: CASSPPGQDTDTQYF
J gene: TRBJ2-3
V gene: TRBV5-4
D gene: TRBD1

CDR3 DNA: TGTGCCAGCGGCCAGGACTCCTACGAGCAGTACTTC
CDR3 protein: CASGQDSYEQYF
J gene: TRBJ2-7
V gene: TRBV7-9
D gene: NA

CDR3 DNA: TGTGCCAGCAGTGCGACAGGTAACTCCTACGAGCAGTACTTC
CDR3 protein: CASSATGNSYEQYF
J gene: TRBJ2-7
V gene: TRBV2
D gene: NA

CDR3 DNA: TGTGCCAGCAGTTATAGGGGAAACACTGAAGCTTTCTTT
CDR3 protein: CASSYRGNTEAFF
J gene: TRBJ1-1
V gene: TRBV6-5
D gene: NA

CDR3 DNA: TGTGCCAGCAGTTTCCCCCTGAGAAGGGGATCCTACGAGCAGTACTTC
CDR3 protein: CASSFPLRRGSYEQYF
J gene: TRBJ2-7
V gene: TRBV28
D gene: NA

CDR3 DNA: TGTGCCTTGACAGGGAGGAGAGAATCACCCCTCCACTTT
CDR3 protein: CALTGRRESPLHF
J gene: TRBJ1-6
V gene: TRBV30
D gene: TRBD1

CDR3 DNA: TGTGCCAGTGCTACTAGCGGGAGAGGGGGTGAGCAGTTCTTC
CDR3 protein: CASATSGRGGEQFF
J gene: TRBJ2-1
V gene: TRBV19
D gene: TRBD2

CDR3 DNA: TGTGCCAGTAGTCCGGGACAATCGCTTTTCTACGAGCAGTACTTC
CDR3 protein: CASSPGQSLFYEQYF
J gene: TRBJ2-7
V gene: TRBV19
D gene: NA

CDR3 DNA: TGTGCCAGCAGGTACCCAGGGTCGGATACGCAGTATTTT
CDR3 protein: CASRYPGSDTQYF
J gene: TRBJ2-3
V gene: TRBV6-5
D gene: NA

CDR3 DNA: TGTGCCAGCAGTGGGGCAGAACCCTATGGCTACACCTTC
CDR3 protein: CASSGAEPYGYTF
J gene: TRBJ1-2
V gene: TRBV6-1
D gene: NA

CDR3 DNA: TGTGCCAGTAGTATTGGAATACTAAGTCTCGAGCAGTACTTC
CDR3 protein: CASSIGILSLEQYF
J gene: TRBJ2-7
V gene: TRBV19
D gene: NA

CDR3 DNA: TGTGCCTGGACAGCGAGCATGAACACTGAAGCTTTCTTT
CDR3 protein: CAWTASMNTEAFF
J gene: TRBJ1-1
V gene: TRBV30
D gene: NA

CDR3 DNA: TGTGCCAGCTCAACCGGGACAGGGGCCTACGAGCAGTACTTC
CDR3 protein: CASSTGTGAYEQYF
J gene: TRBJ2-7
V gene: TRBV18
D gene: TRBD1

CDR3 DNA: TGCGCCAGCAGCCAATCACAATACTCCTACAATGAGCAGTTCTTC
CDR3 protein: CASSQSQYSYNEQFF
J gene: TRBJ2-1
V gene: TRBV4-1
D gene: NA

CDR3 DNA: TGTGCCAGCAGTTACGGGAGCGGTATTGAGCAGTTCTTC
CDR3 protein: CASSYGSGIEQFF
J gene: TRBJ2-1
V gene: TRBV6-5
D gene: NA

CDR3 DNA: TGCGCCAGCGGGGGGGATGCGGGAATCTACAATGAGCAGTTCTTC
CDR3 protein: CASGGDAGIYNEQFF
J gene: TRBJ2-1
V gene: TRBV10-2
D gene: TRBD2

CDR3 DNA: TGTGCCAGCAGCTTAGAGGGGGCTTCCAATCAGCCCCAGCATTTT
CDR3 protein: CASSLEGASNQPQHF
J gene: TRBJ1-5
V gene: TRBV7-9
D gene: TRBD1

CDR3 DNA: TGTGCCAGCAGTTTATCCTTTAGAGGGGGGGACAATCAGCCCCAGCATTTT
CDR3 protein: CASSLSFRGGDNQPQHF
J gene: TRBJ1-5
V gene: TRBV27
D gene: NA

CDR3 DNA: TGTGCCAGTAGTAAGACGACAGGGGGGGACTACAATGAGCAGTTCTTC
CDR3 protein: CASSKTTGGDYNEQFF
J gene: TRBJ2-1
V gene: TRBV19
D gene: TRBD1